This entry lists 3 T cell receptor beta chains sequenced from one sample in a study of somatic mutations in cytotoxic T cells in rheumatoid arthritis. Clones were sequenced by immunoSEQ multiplex PCR, and TCRdb holds only the in-frame ones, with some missing. The data contain some 40,000 clones, approximately 80% of them singletons. Specimen: CD8+ T cells sorted from blood. These receptors all stem from a man between 35 and 55 years old in good health.

The chain links TRBV28 to TRBJ1-1; 10 nucleotides line up with TRBD1. V was pared by 5 bases and J by 7 bases, with 1 base of the junction left unmatched. Germline CDR1 MDHEN, CDR2 SYDVKM. The CDR3 has 12 amino acids. The CDR3 spells CASSRDRGEAFF. Written as DNA, the CDR3 is TGTGCCAGCAGTCGGGACAGGGGTGAAGCTTTCTTT.

The J gene is TRBJ1-4, the V gene TRBV4-3, with no clear D. Trimming took 1 base from V and 0 from J, leaving 6 bases between them. The germline CDR1 and CDR2 sequences are LGHNA and YSLEER. The CDR3 loop spans 15 amino acids. The CDR3, as DNA: TGCGCCAGCAGCCAAGGGGAAGCAACTAATGAAAAACTGTTTTTT. This translates into CASSQGEATNEKLFF.

The V and J genes are TRBV7-6 and TRBJ2-7; D unresolved. Trimming took 1 base from V and 3 from J, leaving 16 bases between them. Germline V gene data show CDR1 as SGHVS and CDR2 as FNYEAQ. This CDR3 comprises 16 residues. CDR3 sequence reads: CASSLEATSPLYEQYF. CDR3 bases: TGTGCCAGCAGCTTAGAAGCGACAAGCCCCCTCTACGAGCAGTACTTC.